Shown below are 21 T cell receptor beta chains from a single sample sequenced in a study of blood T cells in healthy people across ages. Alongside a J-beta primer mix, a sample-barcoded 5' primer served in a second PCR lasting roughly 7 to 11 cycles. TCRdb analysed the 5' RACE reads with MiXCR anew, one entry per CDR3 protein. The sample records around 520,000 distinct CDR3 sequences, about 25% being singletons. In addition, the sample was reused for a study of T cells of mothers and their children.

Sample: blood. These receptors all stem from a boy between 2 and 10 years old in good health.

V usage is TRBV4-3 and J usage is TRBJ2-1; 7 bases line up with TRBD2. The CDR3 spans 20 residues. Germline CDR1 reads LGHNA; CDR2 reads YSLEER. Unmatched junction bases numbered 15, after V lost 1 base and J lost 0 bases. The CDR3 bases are TGCGCCAGCAGCCAAGTAGGGCTAGCGGTAGACTACAACTCCTACAATGAGCAGTTCTTC. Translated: CASSQVGLAVDYNSYNEQFF.

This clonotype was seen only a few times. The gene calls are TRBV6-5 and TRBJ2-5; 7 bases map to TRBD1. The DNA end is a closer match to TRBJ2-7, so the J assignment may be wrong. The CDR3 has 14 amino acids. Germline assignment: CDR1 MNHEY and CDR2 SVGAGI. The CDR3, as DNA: TGTGCCAGCAGTTACACCCCAGGGGGCTACGAGCAGTACTTC. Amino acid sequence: CASSYTPGGYEQYF.

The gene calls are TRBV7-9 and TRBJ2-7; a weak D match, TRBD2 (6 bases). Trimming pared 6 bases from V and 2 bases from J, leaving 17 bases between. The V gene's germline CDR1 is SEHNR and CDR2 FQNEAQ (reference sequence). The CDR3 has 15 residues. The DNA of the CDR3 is TGTGCCAGCAGACTCATATCGGGGGACCCCTACGAGCAGTACTTC. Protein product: CASRLISGDPYEQYF.

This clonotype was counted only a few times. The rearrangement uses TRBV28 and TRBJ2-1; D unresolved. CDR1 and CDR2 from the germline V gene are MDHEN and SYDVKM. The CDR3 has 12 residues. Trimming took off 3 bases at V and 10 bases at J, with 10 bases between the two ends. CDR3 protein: CASSFGPTEQFF. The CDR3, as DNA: TGTGCCAGCAGTTTCGGCCCAACAGAGCAGTTCTTC.

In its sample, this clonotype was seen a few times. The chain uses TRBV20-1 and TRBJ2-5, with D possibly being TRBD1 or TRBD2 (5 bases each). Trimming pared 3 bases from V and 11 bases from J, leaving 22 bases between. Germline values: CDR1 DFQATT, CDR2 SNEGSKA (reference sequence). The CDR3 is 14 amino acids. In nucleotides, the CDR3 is TGCAGTGCTAGTGAGGCGACTTTTGGGGGAGAGCAGTACTTC. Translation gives CSASEATFGGEQYF.

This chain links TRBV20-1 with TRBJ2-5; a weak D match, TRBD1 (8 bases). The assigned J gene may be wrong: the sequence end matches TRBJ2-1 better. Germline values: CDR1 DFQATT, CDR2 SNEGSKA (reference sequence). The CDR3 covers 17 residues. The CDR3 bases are TGCAGTGCTAGTGGACAGGGAGCGGGAAAGTTAACCAATGAGCAGTTCTTC. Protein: CSASGQGAGKLTNEQFF.

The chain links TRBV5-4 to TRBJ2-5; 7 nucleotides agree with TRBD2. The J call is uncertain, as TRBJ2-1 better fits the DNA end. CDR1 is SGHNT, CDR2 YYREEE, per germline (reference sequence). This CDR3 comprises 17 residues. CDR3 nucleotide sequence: TGTGCCAGCAGCCACCCATTAGCGGGCCAACATTACAATGAGCAGTTCTTC. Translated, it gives CASSHPLAGQHYNEQFF.

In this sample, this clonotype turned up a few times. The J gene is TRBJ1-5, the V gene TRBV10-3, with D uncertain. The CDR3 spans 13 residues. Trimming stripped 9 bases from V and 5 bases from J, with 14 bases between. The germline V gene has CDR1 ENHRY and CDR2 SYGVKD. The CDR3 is CAIGQRTDQPQHF. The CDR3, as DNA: TGTGCCATTGGTCAGCGGACTGATCAGCCCCAGCATTTT.

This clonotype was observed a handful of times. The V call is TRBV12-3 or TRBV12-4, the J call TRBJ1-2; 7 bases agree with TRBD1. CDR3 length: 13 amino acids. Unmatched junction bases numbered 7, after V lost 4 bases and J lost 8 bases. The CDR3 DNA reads TGTGCCAGCAGTTCCAACAGGGGTTGGGGCTACACCTTC. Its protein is CASSSNRGWGYTF.

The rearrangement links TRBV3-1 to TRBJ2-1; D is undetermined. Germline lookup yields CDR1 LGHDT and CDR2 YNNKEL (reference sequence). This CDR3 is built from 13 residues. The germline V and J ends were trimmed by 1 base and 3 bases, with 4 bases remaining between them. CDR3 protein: CASSQVNYNEQFF. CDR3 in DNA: TGTGCCAGCAGCCAAGTGAACTACAATGAGCAGTTCTTC.

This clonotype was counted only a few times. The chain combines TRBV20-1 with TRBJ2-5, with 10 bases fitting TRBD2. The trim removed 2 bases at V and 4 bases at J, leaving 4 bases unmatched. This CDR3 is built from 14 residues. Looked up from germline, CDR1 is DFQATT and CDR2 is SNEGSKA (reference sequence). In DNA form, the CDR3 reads TGCAGTGCTAGACAGCGGGGGGGGCGAGAGACCCAGTACTTC. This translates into CSARQRGGRETQYF.

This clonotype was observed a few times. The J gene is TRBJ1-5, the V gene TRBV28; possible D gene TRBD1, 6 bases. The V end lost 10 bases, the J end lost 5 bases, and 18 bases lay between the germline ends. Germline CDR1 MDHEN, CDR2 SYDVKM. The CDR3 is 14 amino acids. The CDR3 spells CATNLQGRDQPQHF. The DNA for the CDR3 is TGTGCCACCAATCTCCAGGGGCGAGATCAGCCCCAGCATTTT. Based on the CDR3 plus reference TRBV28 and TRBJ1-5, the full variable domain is DVKVTQSSRYLVKRTGEKVFLECVQDMDHENMFWYRQDPGLGLRLIYFSYDVKMKEKGDIPEGYSVSREKKERFSLILESASTNQTSMYLCATNLQGRDQPQHFGDGTRLSIL.

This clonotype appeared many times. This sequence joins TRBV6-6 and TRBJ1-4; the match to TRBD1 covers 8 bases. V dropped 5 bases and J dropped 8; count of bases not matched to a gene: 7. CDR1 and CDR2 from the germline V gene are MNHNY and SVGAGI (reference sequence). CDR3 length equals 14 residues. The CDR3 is CASSPGQGWEKLFF. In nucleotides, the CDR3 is TGTGCCAGCAGTCCCGGACAGGGTTGGGAAAAACTGTTTTTT.

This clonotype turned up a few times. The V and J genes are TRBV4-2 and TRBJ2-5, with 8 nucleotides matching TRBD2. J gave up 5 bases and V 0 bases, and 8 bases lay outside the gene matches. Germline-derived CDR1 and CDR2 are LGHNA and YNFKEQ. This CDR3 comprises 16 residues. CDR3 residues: CASSQDRTGGLETQYF. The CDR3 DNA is TGTGCCAGCAGCCAAGATCGCACGGGGGGGCTTGAGACCCAGTACTTC.

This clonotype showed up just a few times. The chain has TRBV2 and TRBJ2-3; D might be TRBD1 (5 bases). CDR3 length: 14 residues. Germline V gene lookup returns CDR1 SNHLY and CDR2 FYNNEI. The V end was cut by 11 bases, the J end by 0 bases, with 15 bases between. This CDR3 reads CAWGPAASTDTQYF. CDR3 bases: TGTGCCTGGGGCCCGGCGGCTAGCACAGATACGCAGTATTTT.

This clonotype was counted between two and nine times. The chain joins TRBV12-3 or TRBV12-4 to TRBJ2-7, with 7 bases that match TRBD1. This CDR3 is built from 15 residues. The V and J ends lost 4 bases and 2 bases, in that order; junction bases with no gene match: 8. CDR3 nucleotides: TGTGCCAGCAGTTCAAGGGGGCGACCCGCCTACGAGCAGTACTTC. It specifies CASSSRGRPAYEQYF.

The CDR3 sequence is CASSSNYFLDEQYF. As DNA, the CDR3 is TGTGCCAGCAGTTCAAATTACTTCTTGGACGAGCAGTACTTC. V usage is TRBV12-3 or TRBV12-4 and J usage is TRBJ2-7; D remains ambiguous. The CDR3 has 14 residues. The germline V and J ends were trimmed by 4 bases and 5 bases, with 15 bases remaining between them.

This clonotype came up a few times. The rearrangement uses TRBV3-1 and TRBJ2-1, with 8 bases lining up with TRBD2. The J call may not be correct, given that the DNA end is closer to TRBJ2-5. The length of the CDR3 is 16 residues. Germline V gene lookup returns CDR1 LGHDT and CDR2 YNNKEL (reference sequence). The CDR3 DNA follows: TGTGCCAGCAGCCAGACGCTGAGCGGGGGCCCAGAGACCCAGTACTTC. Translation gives CASSQTLSGGPETQYF.

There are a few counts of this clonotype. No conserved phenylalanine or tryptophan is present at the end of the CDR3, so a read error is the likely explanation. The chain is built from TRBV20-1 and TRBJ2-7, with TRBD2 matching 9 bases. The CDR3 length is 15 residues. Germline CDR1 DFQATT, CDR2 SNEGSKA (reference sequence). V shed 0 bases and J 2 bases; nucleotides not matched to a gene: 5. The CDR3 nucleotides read TGCAGTGCTAGAGATCCGCTAGCGGGGACCTACGAGCAGTACCTC. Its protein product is CSARDPLAGTYEQYL.

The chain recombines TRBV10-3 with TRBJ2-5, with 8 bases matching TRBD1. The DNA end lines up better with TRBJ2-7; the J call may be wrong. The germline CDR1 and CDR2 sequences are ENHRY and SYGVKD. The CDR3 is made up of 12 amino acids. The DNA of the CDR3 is TGTGCCACCGGACAGGGTAAGGACGAGCAGTACTTC. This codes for CATGQGKDEQYF.

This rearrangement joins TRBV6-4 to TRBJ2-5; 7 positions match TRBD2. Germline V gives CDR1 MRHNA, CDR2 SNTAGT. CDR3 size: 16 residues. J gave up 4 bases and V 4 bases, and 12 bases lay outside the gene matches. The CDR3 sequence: CASSAPLATERETQYF. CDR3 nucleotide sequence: TGTGCCAGCAGTGCACCACTAGCGACAGAACGAGAGACCCAGTACTTC.